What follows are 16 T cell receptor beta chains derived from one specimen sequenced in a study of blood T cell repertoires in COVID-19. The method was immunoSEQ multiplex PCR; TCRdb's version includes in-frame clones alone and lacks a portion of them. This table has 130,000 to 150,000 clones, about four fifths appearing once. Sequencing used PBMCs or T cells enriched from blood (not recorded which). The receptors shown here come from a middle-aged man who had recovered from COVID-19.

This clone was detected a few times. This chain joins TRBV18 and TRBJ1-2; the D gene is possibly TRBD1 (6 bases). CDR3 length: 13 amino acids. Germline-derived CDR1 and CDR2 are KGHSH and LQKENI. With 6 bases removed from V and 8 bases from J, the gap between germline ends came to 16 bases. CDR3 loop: CASSSQGAQGYTF. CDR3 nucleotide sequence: TGTGCCAGCTCGTCACAGGGTGCGCAAGGCTACACCTTC.

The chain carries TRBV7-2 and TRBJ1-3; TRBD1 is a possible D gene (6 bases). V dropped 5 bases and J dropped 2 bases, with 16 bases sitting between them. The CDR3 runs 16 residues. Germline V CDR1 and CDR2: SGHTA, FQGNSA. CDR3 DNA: TGTGCCAGCAGCCCTCCGAACAGGGAACCTGGAAACACCATATATTTT. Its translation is CASSPPNREPGNTIYF.

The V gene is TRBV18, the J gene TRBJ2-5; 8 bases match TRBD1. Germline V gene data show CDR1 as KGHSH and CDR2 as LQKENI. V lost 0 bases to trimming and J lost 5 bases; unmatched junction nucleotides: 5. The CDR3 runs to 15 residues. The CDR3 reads CASSPPGQAVETQYF. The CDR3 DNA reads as TGTGCCAGCTCACCACCGGGACAGGCAGTTGAGACCCAGTACTTC.

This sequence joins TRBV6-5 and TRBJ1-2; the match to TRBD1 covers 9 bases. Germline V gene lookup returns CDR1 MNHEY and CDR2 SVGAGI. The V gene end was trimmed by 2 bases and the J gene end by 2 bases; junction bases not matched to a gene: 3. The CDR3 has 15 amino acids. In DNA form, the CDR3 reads TGTGCCAGCAGTTACCGGACAGGGGAGAACTATGGCTACACCTTC. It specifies CASSYRTGENYGYTF.

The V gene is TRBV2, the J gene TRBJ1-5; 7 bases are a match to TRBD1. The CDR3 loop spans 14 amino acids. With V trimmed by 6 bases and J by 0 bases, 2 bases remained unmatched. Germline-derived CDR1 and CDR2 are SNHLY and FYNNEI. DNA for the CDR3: TGTGCCAGCAGCGGACAGGTTAGCAATCAGCCCCAGCATTTT. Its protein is CASSGQVSNQPQHF.

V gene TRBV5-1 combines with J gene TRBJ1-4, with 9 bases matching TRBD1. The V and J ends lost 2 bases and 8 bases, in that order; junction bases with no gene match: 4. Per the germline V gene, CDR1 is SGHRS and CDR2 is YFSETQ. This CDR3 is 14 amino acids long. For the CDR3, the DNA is TGCGCCAGCAGCTTTGGACAGGGGAGCGAAAAACTGTTTTTT. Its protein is CASSFGQGSEKLFF. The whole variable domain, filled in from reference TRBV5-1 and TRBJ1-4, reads KAGVTQTPRYLIKTRGQQVTLSCSPISGHRSVSWYQQTPGQGLQFLFEYFSETQRNKGNFPGRFSGRQFSNSRSEMNVSTLELGDSALYLCASSFGQGSEKLFFGSGTQLSVL.

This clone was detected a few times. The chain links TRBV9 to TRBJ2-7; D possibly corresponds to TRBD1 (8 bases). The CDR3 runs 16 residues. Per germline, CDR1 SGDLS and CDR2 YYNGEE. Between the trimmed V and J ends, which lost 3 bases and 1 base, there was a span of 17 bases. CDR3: CASSGTGGDRSYEQYF. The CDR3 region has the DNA TGTGCCAGCAGCGGAACAGGGGGGGACCGTTCCTACGAGCAGTACTTC.

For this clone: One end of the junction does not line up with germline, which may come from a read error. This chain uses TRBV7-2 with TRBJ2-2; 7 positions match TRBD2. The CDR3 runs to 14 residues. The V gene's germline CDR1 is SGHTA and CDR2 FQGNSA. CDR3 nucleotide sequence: TGTGCCAGCAGTTCGACTAGCATGGGGGGGGAACTGTTTTTT. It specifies CASSSTSMGGELFF.

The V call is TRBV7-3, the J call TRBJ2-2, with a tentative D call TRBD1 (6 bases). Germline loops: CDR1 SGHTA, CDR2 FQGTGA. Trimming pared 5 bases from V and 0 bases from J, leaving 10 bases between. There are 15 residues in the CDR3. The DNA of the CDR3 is TGTGCCAGCAGCATGCAGGGGACGAACACCGGGGAGCTGTTTTTT. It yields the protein CASSMQGTNTGELFF.

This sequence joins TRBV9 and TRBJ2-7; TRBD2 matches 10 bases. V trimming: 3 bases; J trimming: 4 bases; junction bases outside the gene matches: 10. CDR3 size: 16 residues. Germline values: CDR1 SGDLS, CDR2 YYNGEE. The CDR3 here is CASSGGLAGGLYEQYF. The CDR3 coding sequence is TGTGCCAGCAGCGGTGGATTAGCGGGGGGCCTATACGAGCAGTACTTC.

The chain's CDR3 is CARTGSHEQYF. The DNA of the CDR3 is TGCGCCAGAACAGGGTCCCACGAGCAGTACTTC. J is TRBJ2-7 and V is TRBV10-1; TRBD1 is a possible D gene (6 bases). The V gene's germline CDR1 is WNHNN and CDR2 SYGVQD (reference sequence). The CDR3 spans 11 residues. Between the trimmed V and J ends, which lost 9 bases and 5 bases, there was a span of 11 bases.

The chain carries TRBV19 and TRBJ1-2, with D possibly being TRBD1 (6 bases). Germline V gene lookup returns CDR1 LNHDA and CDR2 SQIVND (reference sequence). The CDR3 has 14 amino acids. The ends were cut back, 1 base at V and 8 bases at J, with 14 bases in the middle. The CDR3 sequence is CASSIGQDAIGYTF. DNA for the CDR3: TGTGCCAGTAGTATAGGACAGGATGCGATCGGCTACACCTTC.

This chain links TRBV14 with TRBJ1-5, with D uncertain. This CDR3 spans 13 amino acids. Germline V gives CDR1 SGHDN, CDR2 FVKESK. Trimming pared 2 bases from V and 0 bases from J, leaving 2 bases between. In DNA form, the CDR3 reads TGTGCCAGCAGCCAATATAGCAATCAGCCCCAGCATTTT. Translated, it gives CASSQYSNQPQHF.

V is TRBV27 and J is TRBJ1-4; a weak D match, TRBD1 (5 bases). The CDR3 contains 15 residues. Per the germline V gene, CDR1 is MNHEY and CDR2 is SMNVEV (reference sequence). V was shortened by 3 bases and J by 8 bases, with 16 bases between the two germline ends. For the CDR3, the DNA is TGTGCCAGCAGTTTCGGGGGACGGGCGACAGAAAAACTGTTTTTT. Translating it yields CASSFGGRATEKLFF.

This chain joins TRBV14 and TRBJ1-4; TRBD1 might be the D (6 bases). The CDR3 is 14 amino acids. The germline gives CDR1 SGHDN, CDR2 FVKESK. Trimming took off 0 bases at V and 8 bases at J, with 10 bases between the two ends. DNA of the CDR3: TGTGCCAGCAGCCAAGATACAGGGTTAGAAAAACTGTTTTTT. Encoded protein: CASSQDTGLEKLFF.

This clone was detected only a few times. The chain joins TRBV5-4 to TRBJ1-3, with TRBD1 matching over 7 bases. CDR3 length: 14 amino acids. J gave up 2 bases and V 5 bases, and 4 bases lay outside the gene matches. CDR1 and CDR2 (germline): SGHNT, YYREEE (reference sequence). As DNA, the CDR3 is TGTGCCAGCAGTCCGCAGGGGGCTGGAAACACCATATATTTT. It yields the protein CASSPQGAGNTIYF.